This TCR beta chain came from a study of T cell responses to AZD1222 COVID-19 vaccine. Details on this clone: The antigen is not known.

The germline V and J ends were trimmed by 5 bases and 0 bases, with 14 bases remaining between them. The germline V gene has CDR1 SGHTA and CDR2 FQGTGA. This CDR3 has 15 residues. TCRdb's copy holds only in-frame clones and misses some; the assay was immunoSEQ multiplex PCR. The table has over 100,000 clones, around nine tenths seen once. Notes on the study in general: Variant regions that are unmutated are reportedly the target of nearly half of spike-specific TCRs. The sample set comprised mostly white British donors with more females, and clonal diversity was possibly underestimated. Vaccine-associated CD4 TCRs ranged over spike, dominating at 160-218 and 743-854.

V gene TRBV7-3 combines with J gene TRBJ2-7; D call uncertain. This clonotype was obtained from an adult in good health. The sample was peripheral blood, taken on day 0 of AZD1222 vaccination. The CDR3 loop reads CASSTQPGSSYEQYF. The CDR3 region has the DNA TGTGCCAGCAGCACCCAGCCAGGATCCTCCTACGAGCAGTACTTC.